The present T cell receptor beta chain was sequenced within a study of identical twins. This clonotype was seen only a few times. Its specificity is not known. The J segment lost 0 bases and the V segment lost 5 bases, leaving 3 bases of the junction unmatched. Germline V gives CDR1 DFQATT, CDR2 SNEGSKA (reference sequence). The CDR3 extends over 13 amino acids. TCRdb used MiXCR to reprocess the 5' RACE reads, holding one entry per CDR3 protein. The sample lists under 350,000 distinct CDR3 sequences; less than 9.5% were seen once. Study-level results: Out-of-frame TCR alpha sharing observed in monozygotic twins exceeded model estimates.

The same data also went into a second study, on yellow fever vaccine responses in identical twins.

Sequenced input: CD8+ T cells sorted from blood. This TCR was sampled from a woman between 18 and 29 years old in good health. The rearrangement links TRBV20-1 to TRBJ2-7; 8 bases fit TRBD1. The DNA for the CDR3 is TGCAGTGCTTGGGACAGGAGCTCCTACGAGCAGTACTTC. As protein: CSAWDRSSYEQYF.